The entry below describes one T cell receptor (beta chain). This sample is drawn from a study of blood T cell repertoires in COVID-19. Study summary: Spain, Italy and the United States supplied samples that represented acute and convalescent COVID-19. PBMCs, B-cell-depleted T cells, or T cells provided the cDNA or gDNA that made up the material.

How the authors handled the data: It was from reference gene primer amplification that nucleated cell counts were estimated. Clones were read by immunoSEQ multiplex PCR, and TCRdb kept only the in-frame ones, dropping some. From that table come the V and J calls and clone size; the DNA was used to work out D and trimming. The table includes 200,000 to 250,000 clones, approximately 89% detected once. V was pared by 6 bases and J by 0 bases, with 11 bases between. The germline CDR1 and CDR2 sequences are MNHNS and SASEGT. This CDR3 has 15 residues. Seattle enrolled patients during active infection and tracked them longitudinally.

The specimen was peripheral blood. The source of this sequence is a woman between 25 and 40 years old with COVID-19, enrolled during active disease. The chain joins TRBV6-1 to TRBJ2-2, with D perhaps TRBD1 (5 bases). The CDR3 protein is CASRRLGANTGELFF. As DNA, the CDR3 is TGTGCCAGCAGGCGATTAGGGGCGAACACCGGGGAGCTGTTTTTT.